One and the same sample provided the 5 T cell receptor beta chains below, sequenced in a study of T-cell reconstitution after alpha-beta-depleted transplantation in children. Preparing the TCRbeta library involved the use of unique molecular identifiers. TCRdb re-analysed the PCR reads in MiXCR, keeping a single row per CDR3 protein. The sample yields more than 85,000 distinct CDR3 sequences, roughly 7.2% seen once. The sequences come from PBMCs, collected before TCRalphabeta/CD19-depleted stem cell transplant. The receptors derive from a boy aged 2 to 9 with acute lymphoblastic leukemia, due to receive a stem cell transplant.

This clonotype was found many times. The chain combines TRBV3-1 with TRBJ2-7, with D perhaps TRBD2 (5 bases). Germline V gene sequence: CDR1 LGHDT, CDR2 YNNKEL (reference sequence). The CDR3 covers 14 residues. Between the trimmed V and J ends, which lost 6 bases and 7 bases, there was a span of 19 bases. CDR3 residues: CASRGSVATGEQYF. The CDR3 DNA sequence: TGTGCCAGCAGAGGGTCCGTGGCGACGGGAGAGCAGTACTTC.

Only a few counts were recorded for this clonotype. This rearrangement joins TRBV6-5 to TRBJ2-7, with a weak D call TRBD1 (6 bases). This CDR3 region has 14 residues. CDR1 MNHEY and CDR2 SVGAGI come from the germline V gene. The V end was cut by 4 bases, the J end by 0 bases, with 10 bases between. Here the CDR3 DNA reads TGTGCCAGCAGTTCTCGGGACACCTCCTACGAGCAGTACTTC. Its translation: CASSSRDTSYEQYF.

This clonotype was seen many times. The chain is built from TRBV18 and TRBJ2-5, with TRBD2 as a possible D gene (6 bases). CDR1 is KGHSH and CDR2 is LQKENI in the germline V gene. CDR3 size: 14 residues. V was pared by 4 bases and J by 0 bases, with 9 bases between. The CDR3 reads CASSRRDYQETQYF. CDR3 coding DNA: TGTGCCAGCTCACGACGGGACTACCAAGAGACCCAGTACTTC.

This clonotype showed up many times. V and J are TRBV3-1 and TRBJ2-4, with 11 bases aligning to TRBD2. Germline V gene sequence: CDR1 LGHDT, CDR2 YNNKEL (reference sequence). Trimming at V came to 1 base and at J to 0 bases, leaving 5 bases not matched to a gene. This CDR3 region has 18 residues. The CDR3 region is CASSQVLAGGLAKNIQYF. The CDR3 DNA sequence: TGTGCCAGCAGCCAAGTCCTAGCGGGGGGCCTAGCCAAAAACATTCAGTACTTC. Looking up the rest from reference TRBV3-1 and TRBJ2-4 gives the full variable domain: DTAVSQTPKYLVTQMGNDKSIKCEQNLGHDTMYWYKQDSKKFLKIMFSYNNKELIINETVPNRFSPKSPDKAHLNLHINSLELGDSAVYFCASSQVLAGGLAKNIQYFGAGTRLSVL.

J is TRBJ2-7 and V is TRBV18; D remains ambiguous. Germline-derived CDR1 and CDR2 are KGHSH and LQKENI. V was pared by 3 bases and J by 1 base, with 7 bases between. The CDR3 is made up of 13 amino acids. CDR3 residues: CASSPIDSYEQYF. DNA of the CDR3: TGTGCCAGCTCACCGATAGATTCCTACGAGCAGTACTTC.